Each of the 15 T cell receptor beta chains below was sequenced from the same sample in a study of cytomegalovirus exposure and HLA in healthy donors. Primers included in the PCR were 60 Vbeta and 13 Jbeta primers. TCRdb's copy holds only in-frame clones and misses some; the assay was immunoSEQ multiplex PCR. The data hold approximately 97,000 clones, with about 60% observed a single time. The specimen sequenced was PBMCs. These receptors were collected from a human donor in good health.

This clone was recorded only once. V is TRBV7-9 and J is TRBJ2-7, with 9 bases that match TRBD1. Germline CDR1 is SEHNR and CDR2 is FQNEAQ (reference sequence). The CDR3 covers 13 residues. Trimming cost V 5 bases and J 5 bases; bases outside gene matches: 4. CDR3 coding DNA: TGTGCCAGCAGCCTCCGGGACAGGGACGAGCAGTACTTC. Protein: CASSLRDRDEQYF.

The V gene is TRBV4-1, the J gene TRBJ1-5; TRBD1 matches 10 bases. V lost 3 bases and J lost 5; bases outside the gene matches: 1. The CDR3 is 14 amino acids. Germline CDR1 is MGHRA and CDR2 is YSYEKL. The CDR3 loop is CASSHGTGDQPQHF. DNA of the CDR3: TGCGCCAGCAGCCACGGGACAGGGGATCAGCCCCAGCATTTT.

A few counts support this clone. V is TRBV30 and J is TRBJ1-1; possibly TRBD1 for D (6 bases). The CDR3 sequence is 13 residues long. CDR1 is GTSNPN, CDR2 SVGIG, per germline (reference sequence). V lost 0 bases and J lost 6, with 11 bases in between. The chain's CDR3 is CAWSVWTASEAFF. CDR3 in DNA: TGTGCCTGGAGTGTCTGGACAGCCTCTGAAGCTTTCTTT.

V usage is TRBV7-6 and J usage is TRBJ2-1, with TRBD2 matching 13 bases. Losses at the gene ends were 4 bases for V and 1 base for J; bases not matched to a gene: 7. The CDR3 covers 18 residues. The germline CDR1 and CDR2 sequences are SGHVS and FNYEAQ. The CDR3 here is CASSSGLAGVRSYNEQFF. Written as DNA, the CDR3 is TGTGCCAGCAGCTCCGGACTAGCGGGAGTGAGGTCCTACAATGAGCAGTTCTTC.

This clone was counted a few times. The chain has TRBV6-5 and TRBJ1-2, with 8 bases fitting TRBD1. In germline, CDR1 is MNHEY, CDR2 SVGAGI. J was trimmed by 2 bases and V by 6 bases; bases with no gene match: 5. The CDR3 is made up of 14 amino acids. The DNA of the CDR3 is TGTGCCAGCAGACGGGACAGGAGCAACTATGGCTACACCTTC. As protein: CASRRDRSNYGYTF.

The genes are TRBV19 and TRBJ2-7, with 9 bases lining up with TRBD2. Per the germline V gene, CDR1 is LNHDA and CDR2 is SQIVND (reference sequence). The CDR3 consists of 18 residues. V lost 7 bases and J lost 2; bases outside the gene matches: 18. CDR3 nucleotides: TGTGCCAGTAAAAAAGGTGGCGGGAGGGCCAATCTCCCCTACGAGCAGTACTTC. Encoded protein: CASKKGGGRANLPYEQYF. The full variable domain, rest sourced from reference TRBV19 and TRBJ2-7, is DGGITQSPKYLFRKEGQNVTLSCEQNLNHDAMYWYRQDPGQGLRLIYYSQIVNDFQKGDIAEGYSVSREKKESFPLTVTSAQKNPTAFYLCASKKGGGRANLPYEQYFGPGTRLTVT.

V usage is TRBV6-6 and J usage is TRBJ1-2, with a weak D call TRBD1 (5 bases). V was trimmed by 4 bases and J by 8 bases, leaving 11 bases between them. The CDR3 totals 12 residues. Per the germline V gene, CDR1 is MNHNY and CDR2 is SVGAGI (reference sequence). The DNA of the CDR3 is TGTGCCAGCAGTTTAGGGGATGGCGGCTACACCTTC. Translation: CASSLGDGGYTF.

V gene TRBV5-1 combines with J gene TRBJ2-5, with 8 bases fitting TRBD2. With V trimmed by 0 bases and J by 5 bases, 0 bases remained unmatched. Germline CDR1 and CDR2: SGHRS and YFSETQ. The CDR3 has 13 residues. CDR3 in DNA: TGCGCCAGCAGCTTGGGCGGGGGGGAGACCCAGTACTTC. As protein: CASSLGGGETQYF.

The chain uses TRBV4-1 and TRBJ1-5, with D maybe TRBD1 (5 bases). The germline V and J ends were trimmed by 4 bases and 4 bases, with 14 bases remaining between them. Germline V gene sequence: CDR1 MGHRA, CDR2 YSYEKL. CDR3 size: 15 residues. The chain's CDR3 is CASSLDTRQNQPQHF. CDR3 DNA sequence: TGCGCCAGCAGCCTCGACACCCGACAGAATCAGCCCCAGCATTTT.

The V and J genes are TRBV6-1 and TRBJ2-7; TRBD2 might be the D (6 bases). CDR1 is MNHNS, CDR2 SASEGT, per germline. V was clipped by 10 bases and J by 6 bases, with 22 bases between them. CDR3 size: 14 residues. The CDR3 region is CATTPVTRLSEQYF. As DNA, the CDR3 is TGTGCCACTACTCCGGTGACTAGACTCTCCGAGCAGTACTTC.

The chain employs TRBV29-1 and TRBJ2-1, with TRBD2 matching over 9 bases. This CDR3 is built from 13 residues. The V gene's germline CDR1 is SQVTM and CDR2 ANQGSEA. The junction had 4 bases not matched to a gene; V was cut back by 4 bases and J by 6 bases. The CDR3 region is CSVAVSGGNEQFF. The CDR3 nucleotides read TGCAGCGTTGCCGTTAGCGGGGGCAATGAGCAGTTCTTC.

This clone turned up a few times. The chain couples TRBV9 to TRBJ2-3; TRBD1 aligns across 9 bases. Germline CDR1 reads SGDLS; CDR2 reads YYNGEE. The CDR3 sequence is 15 residues long. Trimming took 1 base from V and 3 from J; bases not matched to a gene: 3. The chain's CDR3 is CASSVPTGGTDTQYF. The CDR3 nucleotides are TGTGCCAGCAGCGTACCGACAGGGGGAACAGATACGCAGTATTTT. The variable domain in full, with the rest retrieved from reference TRBV9 and TRBJ2-3, is DSGVTQTPKHLITATGQRVTLRCSPRSGDLSVYWYQQSLDQGLQFLIQYYNGEERAKGNILERFSAQQFPDLHSELNLSSLELGDSALYFCASSVPTGGTDTQYFGPGTRLTVL.

About this clone itself: The junction departs from germline at one end; a sequencing error may be responsible. The rearrangement joins TRBV7-2 to TRBJ1-3; D not certain. The CDR3 sequence is 12 residues long. Germline lookup yields CDR1 SGHTA and CDR2 FQGNSA. The CDR3 bases are TGTGCCAACAGCCAGGATGGAAACACCATATATTTT. It specifies CANSQDGNTIYF.

The rearrangement uses TRBV2 and TRBJ1-1, with 10 bases aligning to TRBD1. The CDR3 contains 15 residues. V gave up 5 bases and J gave up 4 bases; unmatched junction bases: 7. Germline-derived CDR1 and CDR2 are SNHLY and FYNNEI. This CDR3 is CASSPDRGFGTEAFF. In nucleotides, the CDR3 is TGTGCCAGCAGTCCGGACAGGGGGTTCGGCACTGAAGCTTTCTTT.

The rearrangement uses TRBV11-2 and TRBJ2-7, with TRBD1 matching over 8 bases. V gave up 3 bases and J gave up 2 bases; unmatched junction bases: 3. CDR1 and CDR2 (germline): SGHAT, FQNNGV. The length of the CDR3 is 14 residues. CDR3 coding DNA: TGTGCCAGCAGCTTTGCCAGGGGGCCCTACGAGCAGTACTTC. Translated: CASSFARGPYEQYF.